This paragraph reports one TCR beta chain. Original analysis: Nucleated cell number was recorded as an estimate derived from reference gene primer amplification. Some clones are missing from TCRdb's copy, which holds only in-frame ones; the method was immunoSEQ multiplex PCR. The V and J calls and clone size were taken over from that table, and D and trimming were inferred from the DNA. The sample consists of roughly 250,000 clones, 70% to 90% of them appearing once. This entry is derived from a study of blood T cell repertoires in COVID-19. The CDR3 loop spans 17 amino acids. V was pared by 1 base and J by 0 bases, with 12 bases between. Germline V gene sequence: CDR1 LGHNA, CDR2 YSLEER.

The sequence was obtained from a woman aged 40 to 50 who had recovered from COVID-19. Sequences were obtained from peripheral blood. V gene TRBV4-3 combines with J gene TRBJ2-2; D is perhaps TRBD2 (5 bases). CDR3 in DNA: TGCGCCAGCAGCCAAGTAGTGCTAGCCGCGAACACCGGGGAGCTGTTTTTT. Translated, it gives CASSQVVLAANTGELFF.